The 32 T cell receptor beta chains below come from one sample, sequenced in a study of blood T cell repertoires in COVID-19. Clones were sequenced by immunoSEQ multiplex PCR, and TCRdb holds only the in-frame ones, with some missing. The sample yields about 260,000 clones, 84% seen once. The material sequenced was peripheral blood. The receptors originated from a human donor in a cohort sampled during active COVID-19.

The chain has TRBV29-1 and TRBJ1-2; 7 bases are shared with TRBD1. CDR3 length: 14 amino acids. J lost 6 bases, V lost 6 bases, and 13 bases had no gene match. CDR1 SQVTM and CDR2 ANQGSEA come from the germline V gene. The CDR3 spells CSVGTPGQLNGYTF. CDR3 coding DNA: TGCAGCGTAGGAACACCGGGACAGCTGAATGGCTACACCTTC. Full variable domain (missing parts from reference TRBV29-1 and TRBJ1-2): SAVISQKPSRDICQRGTSLTIQCQVDSQVTMMFWYRQQPGQSLTLIATANQGSEATYESGFVIDKFPISRPNLTFSTLTVSNMSPEDSSIYLCSVGTPGQLNGYTFGSGTRLTVV.

The chain uses TRBV5-1 and TRBJ1-4; possibly TRBD1 for D (6 bases). The CDR3 sequence is 14 residues long. The V gene lost 0 bases and the J gene lost 8 bases, with 11 bases spanning the gap. Per germline, CDR1 SGHRS and CDR2 YFSETQ. This chain's CDR3 is CASSLGGTQEKLFF. In DNA form, the CDR3 reads TGCGCCAGCAGCTTGGGGGGGACACAGGAAAAACTGTTTTTT.

Concerning this clone itself: One junction end disagrees with the germline gene, perhaps due to a read error. The V call is TRBV7-7, the J call TRBJ2-5, with D tentatively TRBD2 (5 bases). Per germline, CDR1 SSHAT and CDR2 FNYEAQ (reference sequence). The CDR3 totals 14 residues. CDR3: CASSFAGLGETQYF. The CDR3 region has the DNA TGTGCTAGCAGCTTTGCGGGTTTAGGAGAGACCCAGTACTTC.

V gene TRBV28 combines with J gene TRBJ2-7; D perhaps matches TRBD2 (6 bases). The ends were cut back, 5 bases at V and 7 bases at J, with 9 bases in the middle. This CDR3 has 11 amino acids. Germline V gene sequence: CDR1 MDHEN, CDR2 SYDVKM. The CDR3 loop reads CASSVRGEQYF. CDR3 nucleotides: TGTGCCAGCAGTGTCCGGGGGGAGCAGTACTTC.

The CDR3 spells CASRSPSRVGGYTF. DNA of the CDR3: TGTGCCAGTAGATCTCCTTCGAGAGTCGGTGGCTACACCTTC. The genes are TRBV19 and TRBJ1-2; D is ambiguous. Trimming removed 6 bases at V and 7 bases at J, with 18 bases between. CDR1 and CDR2 from the germline V gene are LNHDA and SQIVND (reference sequence). This CDR3 has 14 amino acids.

The chain has TRBV7-8 and TRBJ2-2; D call uncertain. The CDR3 is made up of 15 amino acids. Germline CDR1 is SGHVS and CDR2 is FQNEAQ. Deletions cut 4 bases from V and 2 bases from J, with 11 bases between. The CDR3 is CASSSLHPNTGELFF. CDR3 nucleotide sequence: TGTGCCAGCAGCTCCTTACACCCCAACACCGGGGAGCTGTTTTTT.

V is TRBV5-3 and J is TRBJ2-2, with D perhaps matching TRBD2 (6 bases). TRBV5-3 is an ORF; its function is uncertain. The CDR3 runs 17 residues. Between the trimmed V and J ends, which lost 6 bases and 6 bases, there was a span of 24 bases. The CDR3 coding sequence is TGTGCCAGAACCGGGACTCGGACATATCCTGCACCCGGGGAGCTGTTTTTT. Amino acid sequence: CARTGTRTYPAPGELFF.

In its sample, this clone was seen once. The chain carries TRBV28 and TRBJ2-6; D is perhaps TRBD1 (6 bases). The germline V gene encodes CDR1 MDHEN and CDR2 SYDVKM. Trimming left V 5 bases short and J 0 bases short, with 14 bases between. The CDR3 runs to 17 residues. CDR3 in amino acids: CASSLTGQPSGANVLTF. The CDR3 DNA sequence: TGTGCCAGCAGTCTCACGGGACAACCCTCTGGGGCCAACGTCCTGACTTTC.

This sequence joins TRBV6-1 and TRBJ2-1; 14 bases are a match to TRBD2. The V gene's germline CDR1 is MNHNS and CDR2 SASEGT. V shed 3 bases and J 7 bases; nucleotides not matched to a gene: 8. The CDR3 loop spans 17 amino acids. This CDR3 is CASSEYAGLAGANEQFF. The CDR3 DNA reads TGTGCCAGCAGTGAGTATGCGGGACTAGCGGGAGCGAATGAGCAGTTCTTC.

The chain carries TRBV4-1 and TRBJ2-5; no reliable D call. The V end lost 1 base, the J end lost 5 bases, and 8 bases lay between the germline ends. The germline CDR1 and CDR2 sequences are MGHRA and YSYEKL. This CDR3 comprises 13 residues. This CDR3 reads CASSQGRGETQYF. CDR3 bases: TGCGCCAGCAGCCAAGGCAGAGGTGAGACCCAGTACTTC.

This chain joins TRBV6-5 and TRBJ2-1; 9 bases align to TRBD2. This CDR3 region has 14 residues. Germline loops: CDR1 MNHEY, CDR2 SVGAGI. Trimming at V came to 6 bases and at J to 3 bases, leaving 3 bases not matched to a gene. The CDR3 spells CASRASGIYNEQFF. CDR3 in DNA: TGTGCCAGCAGGGCTAGCGGGATCTACAATGAGCAGTTCTTC.

This clone was seen just once. The chain carries TRBV27 and TRBJ1-2, with no clear D. The CDR3 length is 13 residues. Looked up from germline, CDR1 is MNHEY and CDR2 is SMNVEV (reference sequence). V lost 6 bases, J lost 2 bases, and 10 bases lay in between. For the CDR3, the DNA is TGTGCCAGCAGATCTTCCGTGAACTATGGCTACACCTTC. It codes for CASRSSVNYGYTF.

This clone showed up many times. The CDR3 reads CASSQGAGGYEQYF. In DNA, the CDR3 is TGTGCCAGCTCCCAGGGAGCGGGAGGCTACGAGCAGTACTTC. V usage is TRBV18 and J usage is TRBJ2-7; the match to TRBD2 covers 9 bases. This CDR3 comprises 14 residues. Germline CDR1 is KGHSH and CDR2 is LQKENI. V shed 6 bases, J shed 3 bases, and the junction held 6 bases outside the gene matches.

The chain is built from TRBV7-2 and TRBJ2-1, with 10 nucleotides matching TRBD2. Losses at the gene ends were 1 base for V and 6 bases for J; bases not matched to a gene: 6. CDR1 and CDR2 (germline): SGHTA, FQGNSA. This CDR3 comprises 16 residues. The CDR3 sequence: CASSLVGLAASNEQFF. CDR3 bases: TGTGCCAGCAGCTTAGTTGGACTAGCGGCTAGCAATGAGCAGTTCTTC.

The rearrangement uses TRBV7-8 and TRBJ2-7, with unresolved D. Trimming took off 5 bases at V and 5 bases at J, with 16 bases between the two ends. The CDR3 consists of 14 residues. Germline values: CDR1 SGHVS, CDR2 FQNEAQ. CDR3 bases: TGTGCCAGCAGCCCCCCACTTATCATACACGAGCAGTACTTC. It codes for CASSPPLIIHEQYF.

J is TRBJ1-1 and V is TRBV19; TRBD1 aligns across 7 bases. The V gene's germline CDR1 is LNHDA and CDR2 SQIVND (reference sequence). V trimming: 5 bases; J trimming: 0 bases; junction bases outside the gene matches: 6. This CDR3 is 15 amino acids long. The CDR3 is CASSAGQVMNTEAFF. CDR3 DNA sequence: TGTGCCAGTAGTGCCGGACAGGTAATGAACACTGAAGCTTTCTTT. Full variable domain (outside the CDR3, taken from reference TRBV19 and TRBJ1-1): DGGITQSPKYLFRKEGQNVTLSCEQNLNHDAMYWYRQDPGQGLRLIYYSQIVNDFQKGDIAEGYSVSREKKESFPLTVTSAQKNPTAFYLCASSAGQVMNTEAFFGQGTRLTVV.

The chain combines TRBV19 with TRBJ2-1; the D gene is possibly TRBD1 (5 bases). This CDR3 spans 16 amino acids. CDR1 LNHDA and CDR2 SQIVND come from the germline V gene (reference sequence). Trimming stripped 3 bases from V and 4 bases from J, with 16 bases between. CDR3 coding DNA: TGTGCCAGTAGTATTTCCCCGGACATCCGGTACAATGAGCAGTTCTTC. It translates to CASSISPDIRYNEQFF.

V is TRBV27 and J is TRBJ1-3, with 7 bases matching TRBD1. V trimming: 6 bases; J trimming: 0 bases; junction bases outside the gene matches: 2. From germline, CDR1 is MNHEY and CDR2 SMNVEV (reference sequence). The CDR3 totals 14 residues. CDR3 bases: TGTGCCAGCAGGAGACAGGGCTCTGGAAACACCATATATTTT. Translated, it gives CASRRQGSGNTIYF.

In this sample, this clone turned up once. The chain uses TRBV4-2 and TRBJ2-3; D possibly corresponds to TRBD1 (6 bases). V was clipped by 0 bases and J by 3 bases, with 10 bases between them. CDR1 is LGHNA and CDR2 is YNFKEQ in the germline V gene. The CDR3 is 15 residues long. The CDR3 DNA is TGTGCCAGCAGCCAAGAAGCCAGGGGAACAGATACGCAGTATTTT. Amino acid sequence: CASSQEARGTDTQYF.

The V and J genes are TRBV2 and TRBJ2-5; 13 bases map to TRBD2. The CDR3 loop spans 14 amino acids. Germline V gene sequence: CDR1 SNHLY, CDR2 FYNNEI. The V gene end was trimmed by 4 bases and the J gene end by 4 bases; junction bases not matched to a gene: 0. CDR3 sequence (DNA): TGTGCCAGCAGTGGACTAGCGGGAGGAGAGACCCAGTACTTC. Translated: CASSGLAGGETQYF.

At least ten counts were recorded for this clone. The chain has TRBV3-1 (or the pseudogene TRBV3-2) and TRBJ1-5; D not resolved. The CDR3 sequence is 12 residues long. The V gene lost 10 bases and the J gene lost 8 bases, with 15 bases spanning the gap. Germline V gene data show CDR1 as LGHDT and CDR2 as YNNKEL (reference sequence). This chain's CDR3 is CATGSPGEPQHF. The CDR3 DNA sequence: TGTGCCACCGGCTCTCCCGGAGAGCCCCAGCATTTT.

In this sample, this clone turned up a few times. The CDR3 sequence is CASSKGTGTEQYF. CDR3 coding DNA: TGTGCCAGCAGTAAAGGAACAGGGACCGAGCAGTACTTC. The V gene is TRBV6-6, the J gene TRBJ2-7; possible D gene TRBD1, 6 bases. The germline V and J ends were trimmed by 5 bases and 6 bases, with 14 bases remaining between them. The CDR3 extends over 13 amino acids. Germline V gives CDR1 MNHNY, CDR2 SVGAGI (reference sequence).

The J gene is TRBJ2-2, the V gene TRBV6-5; D call uncertain. Germline values: CDR1 MNHEY, CDR2 SVGAGI. The CDR3 length is 11 residues. The V and J ends lost 6 bases and 7 bases respectively, with 6 bases between them. The CDR3 DNA follows: TGTGCCAGCAGCGGGTTCGGGGAGCTGTTTTTT. Protein sequence: CASSGFGELFF.

The V and J genes are TRBV5-4 and TRBJ2-3; perhaps TRBD1 as D (6 bases). V was shortened by 3 bases and J by 4 bases, with 9 bases between the two germline ends. This CDR3 region has 13 residues. Germline CDR1 SGHNT, CDR2 YYREEE (reference sequence). The CDR3 spells CASSSQGPDTQYF. The DNA of the CDR3 is TGTGCCAGCAGCTCACAGGGTCCAGATACGCAGTATTTT.

V and J are TRBV3-1 (or the pseudogene TRBV3-2) and TRBJ1-2; 7 bases match TRBD1. The CDR3 has 16 residues. Germline CDR1 LGHDT, CDR2 YNNKEL (reference sequence). Trimming removed 0 bases from V and 6 bases from J; junction bases left unmatched: 10. CDR3 protein: CASSQETGTALHGYTF. Here the CDR3 DNA reads TGTGCCAGCAGCCAAGAAACTGGGACAGCGCTTCATGGCTACACCTTC.

This clone was detected a few times. The chain couples TRBV15 to TRBJ1-2, with a weak D call TRBD1 (5 bases). With 0 bases removed from V and 4 bases from J, the gap between germline ends came to 12 bases. The CDR3 sequence is 15 residues long. Germline CDR1 reads LNHNV; CDR2 reads YYDKDF (reference sequence). The CDR3 DNA is TGTGCCACCAGCAGAGATATAGGGGCCGCCTATGGCTACACCTTC. This gives the protein CATSRDIGAAYGYTF.

The chain joins TRBV6-1 to TRBJ2-4, with D tentatively TRBD2 (5 bases). Trimming took off 2 bases at V and 8 bases at J, with 16 bases between the two ends. The CDR3 loop spans 15 amino acids. Germline CDR1 reads MNHNS; CDR2 reads SASEGT. CDR3 DNA: TGTGCCAGCAGTGAATTGAAGGGTATGGAGGACATTCAGTACTTC. Its protein is CASSELKGMEDIQYF.

This clone appeared once. The chain recombines TRBV9 with TRBJ1-1; D is unclear. Trimming stripped 2 bases from V and 3 bases from J, with 11 bases between. The CDR3 runs 14 residues. Germline V lookup: CDR1 SGDLS, CDR2 YYNGEE. CDR3 bases: TGTGCCAGCAGCGTCGGGTGGGTAGACACTGAAGCTTTCTTT. Translation gives CASSVGWVDTEAFF.

In its sample, this clone was seen once. The rearrangement links TRBV5-1 to TRBJ2-7; TRBD2 matches at 9 bases. The length of the CDR3 is 16 residues. V dropped 7 bases and J dropped 7; count of bases not matched to a gene: 18. Germline V gives CDR1 SGHRS, CDR2 YFSETQ. The CDR3 coding sequence is TGCGCCAGCGCCGGGGCTCTAGCGGGACCGACGGGGGAGCAGTACTTC. This encodes CASAGALAGPTGEQYF.

The rearrangement joins TRBV18 to TRBJ2-7, with 12 bases aligning to TRBD1. Trimming took 1 base from V and 9 from J; bases not matched to a gene: 13. CDR3 length equals 17 residues. CDR1 KGHSH and CDR2 LQKENI come from the germline V gene. The CDR3 loop reads CASSPLLKGTGGAAQYF. The CDR3 bases are TGTGCCAGCTCACCACTTCTCAAGGGGACAGGGGGCGCGGCGCAGTACTTC.

The chain employs TRBV11-2 and TRBJ2-3; TRBD2 aligns across 13 bases. Trimming removed 1 base from V and 2 bases from J; junction bases left unmatched: 9. Per the germline V gene, CDR1 is SGHAT and CDR2 is FQNNGV. The CDR3 length is 19 residues. In DNA, the CDR3 is TGTGCCAGCAGCTTAGGCCGACTAGCGGGGGGTCCCAACACAGATACGCAGTATTTT. Translation gives CASSLGRLAGGPNTDTQYF. Full variable domain (remainder filled in from reference TRBV11-2 and TRBJ2-3): EAGVAQSPRYKIIEKRQSVAFWCNPISGHATLYWYQQILGQGPKLLIQFQNNGVVDDSQLPKDRFSAERLKGVDSTLKIQPAKLEDSAVYLCASSLGRLAGGPNTDTQYFGPGTRLTVL.

The V call is TRBV10-3, the J call TRBJ2-7; D not certain. Per the germline V gene, CDR1 is ENHRY and CDR2 is SYGVKD. This CDR3 has 12 amino acids. V lost 3 bases, J lost 0 bases, and 3 bases lay in between. In DNA, the CDR3 is TGTGCCATCAGTGACAGCTCCTACGAGCAGTACTTC. Its protein is CAISDSSYEQYF.